Listed below are T cell receptor beta chains from one sample, sequenced in a study of blood T cell repertoires in COVID-19. TCRdb keeps only in-frame clones here, not all; method: immunoSEQ multiplex PCR. Of 140,000 or so clones listed, around 83% are singletons. Sequenced input: peripheral blood. The receptors stem from a woman older than 75 with acute or convalescent COVID-19. CDR3s include the opening cysteine and the closing phenylalanine or tryptophan. Each record gives: J gene, V gene, D gene, clone size, CDR3 DNA, CDR3 protein. D genes are given only for firm matches. Rows may omit the clone size; those that give it use once, few, many or a size class.

J gene: TRBJ1-1
V gene: TRBV7-9
D gene: TRBD1
clone size: .
CDR3 DNA: TGTGCCAGCAGCTTAGGACAGGGAGTCGGAGCTTTCTTT
CDR3 protein: CASSLGQGVGAFF

J gene: TRBJ1-2
V gene: TRBV28
D gene: .
clone size: .
CDR3 DNA: TGTGCCAGCAGTCGGGCCACAGGGAACTATGGCTACACCTTC
CDR3 protein: CASSRATGNYGYTF

J gene: TRBJ1-2
V gene: TRBV7-2
D gene: TRBD1
clone size: .
CDR3 DNA: TGTGCCAGCAGCTTGGTCTTAATGACAGGGTATGGCTACACCTTC
CDR3 protein: CASSLVLMTGYGYTF

J gene: TRBJ1-2
V gene: TRBV29-1
D gene: TRBD1
clone size: .
CDR3 DNA: TGCAGCGTTGAAGATTGGGACAGTCGAGACCTTTTTAACTATGGCTACACCTTC
CDR3 protein: CSVEDWDSRDLFNYGYTF

J gene: TRBJ2-5
V gene: TRBV4-1
D gene: .
clone size: .
CDR3 DNA: TGCGCCAGCAGCCTCCGAGGACAGAAAGAGACCCAGTACTTC
CDR3 protein: CASSLRGQKETQYF

J gene: TRBJ2-7
V gene: TRBV7-2
D gene: .
clone size: .
CDR3 DNA: TGTGCCAGCAGCCCTGGGCCCTTATACGAGCAGTACTTC
CDR3 protein: CASSPGPLYEQYF

J gene: TRBJ1-6
V gene: TRBV6-5
D gene: TRBD1
clone size: once
CDR3 DNA: TGTGCCAGCAGACCACCGGGACAGTATAATTCACCCCTCCACTTT
CDR3 protein: CASRPPGQYNSPLHF

J gene: TRBJ1-5
V gene: TRBV4-1
D gene: .
clone size: .
CDR3 DNA: TGCGCCAGCAGCCAACCCAAGGGCGGGGTGGGCAATCAGCCCCAGCATTTT
CDR3 protein: CASSQPKGGVGNQPQHF

J gene: TRBJ2-7
V gene: TRBV19
D gene: .
clone size: .
CDR3 DNA: TGTGCCAGTAGTATAGGTCGCAGGGGCGACTACTACGAGCAGTACTTC
CDR3 protein: CASSIGRRGDYYEQYF

J gene: TRBJ2-7
V gene: TRBV2
D gene: TRBD1
clone size: .
CDR3 DNA: TGTGCCAGTTCCCTTTTTGCGGACAGGAGGTTCTACGAGCAGTACTTC
CDR3 protein: CASSLFADRRFYEQYF

J gene: TRBJ1-5
V gene: TRBV12-3/TRBV12-4
D gene: TRBD1
clone size: .
CDR3 DNA: TGTGCCAGCAGGGGACAGGGGGAACAGCCCCAGCATTTT
CDR3 protein: CASRGQGEQPQHF

J gene: TRBJ2-1
V gene: TRBV24-1
D gene: .
clone size: .
CDR3 DNA: TGTGCCACCAGTGGGCTTGGCACCTACAATGAGCAGTTCTTC
CDR3 protein: CATSGLGTYNEQFF

J gene: TRBJ2-1
V gene: TRBV4-1
D gene: TRBD2
clone size: .
CDR3 DNA: TGCGCCAGCAGCCAGGATCCCGGGACTAGCGTCAGTGAGCAGTTCTTC
CDR3 protein: CASSQDPGTSVSEQFF

J gene: TRBJ2-1
V gene: TRBV7-9
D gene: .
clone size: .
CDR3 DNA: TGTGCCAGCAGCTTAATGGACTACTACTACAATGACGGGCAGTTCTTC
CDR3 protein: CASSLMDYYYNDGQFF

J gene: TRBJ2-7
V gene: TRBV4-1
D gene: TRBD2
clone size: .
CDR3 DNA: TGCGCCAGCAGCCAAGCGCCGGGACTAGTTTTTGGGGCTTCCTACGAGCAGTACTTC
CDR3 protein: CASSQAPGLVFGASYEQYF

J gene: TRBJ1-1
V gene: TRBV6-2/TRBV6-3
D gene: .
clone size: .
CDR3 DNA: TGTGCCAGCAGTTACTCGAACAGGCTAACGGCTTTCTTT
CDR3 protein: CASSYSNRLTAFF

J gene: TRBJ2-5
V gene: TRBV10-1
D gene: .
clone size: .
CDR3 DNA: TGCGCCAGCAGTGAGTCGGCCCAAGAGACCCAGTACTTC
CDR3 protein: CASSESAQETQYF

J gene: TRBJ2-7
V gene: TRBV5-1
D gene: .
clone size: .
CDR3 DNA: TGCGCCAGCAGCTATACTAGAAGCTCCTACGAGCAGTACTTC
CDR3 protein: CASSYTRSSYEQYF

J gene: TRBJ2-2
V gene: TRBV2
D gene: TRBD2
clone size: .
CDR3 DNA: TGTGCCAGCCAAGCGGGGGGCCTAACCGACGCTTGGAACACCGGGGAGCTGTTTTTT
CDR3 protein: CASQAGGLTDAWNTGELFF

J gene: TRBJ2-1
V gene: TRBV7-2
D gene: .
clone size: once
CDR3 DNA: TGTGCCAGCAGCTTAGCGGGGGGCTACAATGAGCAGTTCTTC
CDR3 protein: CASSLAGGYNEQFF

J gene: TRBJ1-2
V gene: TRBV5-1
D gene: TRBD1
clone size: .
CDR3 DNA: TGCGCCAGCAGCCCTGGACAGGGGAGCGGCTACACCTTC
CDR3 protein: CASSPGQGSGYTF

J gene: TRBJ1-2
V gene: TRBV5-1
D gene: .
clone size: .
CDR3 DNA: TGCGCCAGCAGCCTAGCCGAGGGTTTTGATGGCTACACCTTC
CDR3 protein: CASSLAEGFDGYTF

J gene: TRBJ1-5
V gene: TRBV27
D gene: .
clone size: .
CDR3 DNA: TGTGCCAGCAGTTTAAGATATACCACGGGGCAGCCCCAGCATTTT
CDR3 protein: CASSLRYTTGQPQHF

J gene: TRBJ2-1
V gene: TRBV24-1
D gene: .
clone size: .
CDR3 DNA: TGTGCCACCAGTGATTTCAGGACAATGCAGTTCTTC
CDR3 protein: CATSDFRTMQFF

J gene: TRBJ2-2
V gene: TRBV19
D gene: TRBD2
clone size: .
CDR3 DNA: TGTGCCAGTAGTACCGTAGCGGGAGGGCCTTCCGGGGAGCTGTTTTTT
CDR3 protein: CASSTVAGGPSGELFF

J gene: TRBJ1-2
V gene: TRBV5-1
D gene: TRBD1
clone size: .
CDR3 DNA: TGCGCCAGCAGCTTGGGGGACAGGGACCATGGCTACACCTTC
CDR3 protein: CASSLGDRDHGYTF

J gene: TRBJ2-5
V gene: TRBV3-1/TRBV3-2
D gene: .
clone size: .
CDR3 DNA: TGTGCCAGCAGCGGAGGTGTGCCCTTTGTGCATGGCCAGTACTTC
CDR3 protein: CASSGGVPFVHGQYF

J gene: TRBJ2-5
V gene: TRBV5-1
D gene: TRBD1
clone size: .
CDR3 DNA: TGCGCCAGCAGCTTCGGGACAGGGGCCGGGGAGACCCAGTACTTC
CDR3 protein: CASSFGTGAGETQYF

J gene: TRBJ2-5
V gene: TRBV2
D gene: TRBD2
clone size: .
CDR3 DNA: TGTGCAGGCTCCGGGACTAGCGGGAGGAGGGAGACCCAGTACTTC
CDR3 protein: CAGSGTSGRRETQYF

J gene: TRBJ1-2
V gene: TRBV24-1
D gene: .
clone size: .
CDR3 DNA: TGTGCCACCAGTGATCACACCAACTATGGCTACACCTTC
CDR3 protein: CATSDHTNYGYTF

J gene: TRBJ2-5
V gene: TRBV4-1
D gene: TRBD2
clone size: few
CDR3 DNA: TGCGCCAGCAGTCGGACTAGCGGGGGGGCTGGTGAGACCCAGTACTTC
CDR3 protein: CASSRTSGGAGETQYF

J gene: TRBJ1-2
V gene: TRBV19
D gene: TRBD1
clone size: .
CDR3 DNA: TGTGCCAGTACCGACAGGGGGCGTGGCTACACCTTC
CDR3 protein: CASTDRGRGYTF

J gene: TRBJ2-7
V gene: TRBV4-1
D gene: TRBD1
clone size: .
CDR3 DNA: TGCGCCAGCAGCAGACACCGATTGGACAGGGGGATCTACGAGCAGTACTTC
CDR3 protein: CASSRHRLDRGIYEQYF

J gene: TRBJ2-2
V gene: TRBV5-1
D gene: TRBD1
clone size: .
CDR3 DNA: TGCGCCAGCAGCGGGACAGCCCACACCGGGGAGCTGTTTTTT
CDR3 protein: CASSGTAHTGELFF

J gene: TRBJ2-1
V gene: TRBV6-1
D gene: TRBD2
clone size: few
CDR3 DNA: TGTGCCAGCAGTGAATGGACTAGCGGGGGGGCTTACAATGAGCAGTTCTTC
CDR3 protein: CASSEWTSGGAYNEQFF

J gene: TRBJ1-5
V gene: TRBV20-1
D gene: TRBD1
clone size: .
CDR3 DNA: TGCAGTGCTAGTCCCGGGACAGGGGGATTCAATCAGCCCCAGCATTTT
CDR3 protein: CSASPGTGGFNQPQHF

J gene: TRBJ2-3
V gene: TRBV10-3
D gene: TRBD2
clone size: .
CDR3 DNA: TGTGCCATCAGTGAGTCAAGCCTAGCGGGAGCGGGAGATACGCAGTATTTT
CDR3 protein: CAISESSLAGAGDTQYF

J gene: TRBJ2-7
V gene: TRBV9
D gene: TRBD2
clone size: .
CDR3 DNA: TGTGCCAGCAGCCCCCGTGGGACTAGCGGGACCTACGAGCAGTACTTC
CDR3 protein: CASSPRGTSGTYEQYF

J gene: TRBJ2-2
V gene: TRBV7-3
D gene: .
clone size: .
CDR3 DNA: TGTGCCAGCAGCTCCACTCCGAACACCGGGGAGCTGTTTTTT
CDR3 protein: CASSSTPNTGELFF

J gene: TRBJ1-1
V gene: TRBV2
D gene: .
clone size: .
CDR3 DNA: TGTGCCAGCACCCGGGTGAACACTGAAGCTTTCTTT
CDR3 protein: CASTRVNTEAFF

J gene: TRBJ1-1
V gene: TRBV7-9
D gene: .
clone size: .
CDR3 DNA: TGTGCCAGCAGCCGTCCGGGGAACACTGAAGCTTTCTTT
CDR3 protein: CASSRPGNTEAFF

J gene: TRBJ1-1
V gene: TRBV19
D gene: .
clone size: .
CDR3 DNA: TGTGCCAGTACCCCTGGGGTTGCGGGCACTGAAGCTTTCTTT
CDR3 protein: CASTPGVAGTEAFF

J gene: TRBJ1-1
V gene: TRBV10-3
D gene: .
clone size: .
CDR3 DNA: TGTGCCATCAGTCCGGGACACCGGACCACTGAAGCTTTCTTT
CDR3 protein: CAISPGHRTTEAFF

J gene: TRBJ2-2
V gene: TRBV18
D gene: .
clone size: few
CDR3 DNA: TGTGCCAGCTCACCCAGGGAAACCGGGGAGCTGTTTTTT
CDR3 protein: CASSPRETGELFF

J gene: TRBJ2-7
V gene: TRBV10-3
D gene: TRBD2
clone size: once
CDR3 DNA: TGTGCCATCAGTAAAACTAGCGGGAACTACTACGAGCAGTACTTC
CDR3 protein: CAISKTSGNYYEQYF

J gene: TRBJ2-5
V gene: TRBV7-9
D gene: TRBD2
clone size: .
CDR3 DNA: TGTGCCAGCAGACGCCTCCGAGCGGGGGGCACCCAAGAGACCCAGTACTTC
CDR3 protein: CASRRLRAGGTQETQYF

J gene: TRBJ1-5
V gene: TRBV5-6
D gene: .
clone size: .
CDR3 DNA: TGTGCCAGCAGCTTGTGGGGAAGCTGGGGGGTTAGCAATCAGCCCCAGCATTTT
CDR3 protein: CASSLWGSWGVSNQPQHF

J gene: TRBJ1-2
V gene: TRBV7-2
D gene: TRBD1
clone size: once
CDR3 DNA: TGTGCCAGCAGCTTAGTCCATGGGACAGAAGGGGGGACTAGGACCTTC
CDR3 protein: CASSLVHGTEGGTRTF

J gene: TRBJ2-5
V gene: TRBV18
D gene: TRBD1
clone size: .
CDR3 DNA: TGTGCCAGCTCACAGTATCAGGGGGCCGAGACCCAGTACTTC
CDR3 protein: CASSQYQGAETQYF

J gene: TRBJ2-3
V gene: TRBV28
D gene: TRBD2
clone size: .
CDR3 DNA: TGTGCCAGCAGTTTACGAGCGGGGGCCGGGACAGATACGCAGTATTTT
CDR3 protein: CASSLRAGAGTDTQYF

J gene: TRBJ1-5
V gene: TRBV19
D gene: .
clone size: .
CDR3 DNA: TGTGCCACCTCAGACAGGAGCAATCGGCCCCAGCATTTT
CDR3 protein: CATSDRSNRPQHF

J gene: TRBJ1-6
V gene: TRBV4-1
D gene: TRBD1
clone size: .
CDR3 DNA: TGCGCCAGCAGCCAAGGGGACAGGGCAATGGATTTCTCACCCCTCCACTTT
CDR3 protein: CASSQGDRAMDFSPLHF

J gene: TRBJ2-3
V gene: TRBV6-5
D gene: TRBD1
clone size: .
CDR3 DNA: TGTGCCAGCACCCAGGGGGCTAGCACAGATACGCAGTATTTT
CDR3 protein: CASTQGASTDTQYF

J gene: TRBJ1-2
V gene: TRBV28
D gene: TRBD1
clone size: .
CDR3 DNA: TGTGCCAGCAGTTTATACAGGGGGCTTGGGGCCTATGGCTACACCTTC
CDR3 protein: CASSLYRGLGAYGYTF

J gene: TRBJ2-2
V gene: TRBV24-1
D gene: .
clone size: .
CDR3 DNA: TGTGCCACCAGTGATTCTTATTTCGGGGAGCTGTTTTTT
CDR3 protein: CATSDSYFGELFF